A single sample gave rise to the 8 T cell receptor beta chains below, sequenced in a study of shared clonotypes between healthy human individuals. The table came from immunoSEQ multiplex PCR; TCRdb's copy has only in-frame clones and leaves some out. The sample lists 2 million to 2.5 million clones, under 95% occurring once. Material: naive CD4+ T cells from PBMCs. Subset denoted: CD45RA+ positively selected. The receptors stem from a man aged 18 to 29 in good health. Some clones in this sample may be carry-over from other donors' samples.

As for this clone: A read error may account for a junction end that differs from germline. This rearrangement joins TRBV5-5 to TRBJ2-1; TRBD1 matches at 8 bases. Germline CDR1 SGHKS, CDR2 YYEKEE (reference sequence). There are 15 residues in the CDR3. This chain's CDR3 is CASRLDRAVFNEQFF. The CDR3 DNA reads TGTGCCAGCAGATTGGACAGGGCCGTTTTCAATGAGCAGTTCTTC.

J is TRBJ1-5 and V is TRBV28, with D tentatively TRBD1 (6 bases). The germline CDR1 and CDR2 sequences are MDHEN and SYDVKM. The CDR3 consists of 16 residues. Trimming cost V 6 bases and J 3 bases, with 18 bases left between them. The CDR3 protein is CASSFSTGGLNQPQHF. CDR3 nucleotides: TGTGCCAGCAGCTTCTCTACCGGGGGCCTCAATCAGCCCCAGCATTTT.

The gene calls are TRBV19 and TRBJ1-2, with 7 bases fitting TRBD1. The CDR3 runs to 14 residues. The J segment lost 2 bases and the V segment lost 3 bases, leaving 3 bases of the junction unmatched. CDR1 and CDR2 (germline): LNHDA, SQIVND (reference sequence). This chain's CDR3 is CASSIRGFNYGYTF. DNA for the CDR3: TGTGCCAGTAGTATCAGGGGGTTCAACTATGGCTACACCTTC.

The J gene is TRBJ1-2, the V gene TRBV5-4; D remains unclear. Trimming cost V 5 bases and J 0 bases, with 8 bases left between them. The CDR3 has 13 amino acids. In germline, CDR1 is SGHNT, CDR2 YYREEE (reference sequence). This chain's CDR3 is CASREPSNYGYTF. CDR3 in DNA: TGTGCCAGCAGGGAACCGTCTAACTATGGCTACACCTTC.

The J gene is TRBJ2-3, the V gene TRBV5-4; 7 bases agree with TRBD2. Germline V gene sequence: CDR1 SGHNT, CDR2 YYREEE (reference sequence). J gave up 1 base and V 0 bases, and 2 bases lay outside the gene matches. CDR3 length: 15 amino acids. Written as DNA, the CDR3 is TGTGCCAGCAGCTTGGAAAGCGGGGGCACAGATACGCAGTATTTT. Translated: CASSLESGGTDTQYF.

The chain employs TRBV11-2 and TRBJ2-7, with 8 bases aligning to TRBD2. The CDR3 spans 15 residues. From germline, CDR1 is SGHAT and CDR2 FQNNGV. J gave up 0 bases and V 7 bases, and 8 bases lay outside the gene matches. DNA of the CDR3: TGTGCCAGCACCCTAGTAGCGGGGAGCTCCTACGAGCAGTACTTC. Translation gives CASTLVAGSSYEQYF.

In regard to this clone: At the DNA level, this CDR3 is encoded by other sequences in the same sample as well. This chain joins TRBV5-4 and TRBJ2-3; the D call may be TRBD1 or TRBD2 (5 bases each). The CDR3 totals 14 residues. V was cut by 0 bases and J by 4 bases, with 9 bases left in between. Germline V gives CDR1 SGHNT, CDR2 YYREEE (reference sequence). The CDR3 reads CASSLVRGSDTQYF. In DNA form, the CDR3 reads TGTGCCAGCAGCTTGGTTCGGGGCTCAGATACGCAGTATTTT.

The genes are TRBV2 and TRBJ1-5; tentatively, D is TRBD1 (6 bases). CDR1 SNHLY and CDR2 FYNNEI come from the germline V gene. This CDR3 region has 14 residues. The ends were cut back, 6 bases at V and 7 bases at J, with 16 bases in the middle. CDR3 in amino acids: CASRDGGQEQPQHF. Here the CDR3 DNA reads TGTGCCAGCAGGGATGGGGGGCAGGAACAGCCCCAGCATTTT.